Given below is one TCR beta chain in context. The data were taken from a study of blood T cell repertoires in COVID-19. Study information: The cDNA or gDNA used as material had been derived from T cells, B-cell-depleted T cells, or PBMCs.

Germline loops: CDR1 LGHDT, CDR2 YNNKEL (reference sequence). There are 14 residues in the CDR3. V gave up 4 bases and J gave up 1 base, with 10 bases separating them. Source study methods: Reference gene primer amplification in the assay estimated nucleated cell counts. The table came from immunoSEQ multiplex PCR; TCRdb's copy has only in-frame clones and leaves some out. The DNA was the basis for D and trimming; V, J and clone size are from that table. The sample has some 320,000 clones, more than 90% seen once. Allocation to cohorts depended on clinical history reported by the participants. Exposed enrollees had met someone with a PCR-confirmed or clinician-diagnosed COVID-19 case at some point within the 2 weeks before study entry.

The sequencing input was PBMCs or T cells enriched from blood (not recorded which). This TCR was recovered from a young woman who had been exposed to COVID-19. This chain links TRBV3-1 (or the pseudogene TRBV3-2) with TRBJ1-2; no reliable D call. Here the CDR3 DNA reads TGTGCCAGCAGCCGACACGACGGTAACTATGGCTACACCTTC. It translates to CASSRHDGNYGYTF.